This T cell receptor (beta chain) was sequenced during a study of CD8 T cells in ankylosing spondylitis. Study outcomes and limitations: Disease-linked clones had a CD8+ phenotype and relatively low frequency in peripheral blood. Blood of patients with ankylosing spondylitis appeared to be characterized by a TCR beta motif of eight highly homologous variants. Some motif variants had been reported before (in reactive arthritis synovial fluid and blood).

Turning to this clonotype: Its antigen remains unidentified.

The J segment lost 7 bases and the V segment lost 2 bases, leaving 6 bases of the junction unmatched. The CDR3 contains 15 residues. CDR1 and CDR2 (germline): MNHEY, SVGEGT. 5'-RACE, quantitative and with molecular barcodes, yielded the TCR beta libraries. TCRdb called the 5' RACE reads again in MiXCR, with one record for every CDR3 protein. Seen here are over 400,000 distinct CDR3 sequences, 25% to 30% observed once, and the top ten hold under 0.9%. This TCR was recovered from a male donor with ankylosing spondylitis. Sequenced sample: blood, either unsorted or a sorted T cell fraction (not recorded which). The rearrangement uses TRBV6-2 or TRBV6-3 and TRBJ2-1; TRBD2 matches at 9 bases. The CDR3, as DNA: TGTGCCAGCAGTTACGAAGCGGGAGGTGGGAATGAGCAGTTCTTC. It is translated as CASSYEAGGGNEQFF.